Reported below is one TCR beta chain. Its antigen is unidentified. CDR3 size: 15 residues. CDR1 is SGHRS, CDR2 YFSETQ, per germline. V was pared by 2 bases and J by 0 bases, with 8 bases between. In TCRdb, the 5' RACE reads were re-called with MiXCR into one record per CDR3 protein. Of fewer than 400,000 distinct CDR3 sequences listed, about 15% are singletons. The data were taken from a study of CD8 T cells in ankylosing spondylitis. Whole-study findings and limits: Within matched ankylosing spondylitis synovial fluid, disease-linked clones were reportedly significantly enriched.

Material for sequencing was blood, either unsorted or a sorted T cell fraction (not recorded which). The genes are TRBV5-1 and TRBJ2-2; D may be TRBD2 (5 bases). This TCR came from a male donor with ankylosing spondylitis or in good health (not recorded which). The CDR3 DNA is TGCGCCAGCAGCTTTACTAGGGCGAACACCGGGGAGCTGTTTTTT. It yields the protein CASSFTRANTGELFF.